A single sample gave rise to the 26 T cell receptor beta chains below, sequenced in a study of the immune and genomic landscape of osteosarcoma. Primary, local recurrence and metastasis osteosarcoma tumors were taken after treatment from poor-prognosis patients. Only in-frame clones appear in the TCRdb table, and some are missing; sequencing was by immunoSEQ multiplex PCR. The table has fewer than 2,500 clones, approximately 70% seen once. Sequencing input: osteosarcoma tumor tissue from the lung. These receptor sequences come from a human donor with osteosarcoma.

This clone was counted a single time. This chain joins TRBV5-8 and TRBJ2-3; D not resolved. The CDR3 has 15 amino acids. Germline CDR1 and CDR2: SGHTS and YDEGEE. The V end lost 0 bases, the J end lost 1 base, and 9 bases lay between the germline ends. The DNA for the CDR3 is TGTGCCAGCAGCTTGGGGGCTATCCGCACAGATACGCAGTATTTT. Protein product: CASSLGAIRTDTQYF.

The V and J genes are TRBV6-1 and TRBJ1-2; 9 bases agree with TRBD1. Germline V lookup: CDR1 MNHNS, CDR2 SASEGT. This CDR3 is built from 14 residues. V gave up 6 bases and J gave up 7 bases; unmatched junction bases: 9. Here the CDR3 reads CASSADRGSRGYTF. The CDR3 DNA sequence: TGTGCCAGCAGCGCGGACAGGGGATCCCGTGGCTACACCTTC.

The chain has TRBV10-2 and TRBJ2-3; 7 nucleotides line up with TRBD2. Trimming removed 2 bases from V and 0 bases from J; junction bases left unmatched: 5. CDR3 length equals 16 residues. From germline, CDR1 is WSHSY and CDR2 SAAADI. CDR3 nucleotide sequence: TGCGCCAGCAGTGAGGCGCGGGGGACTAGCACAGATACGCAGTATTTT. Amino acids: CASSEARGTSTDTQYF.

The chain uses TRBV5-1 and TRBJ1-1; D unclear. There are 14 residues in the CDR3. In germline, CDR1 is SGHRS, CDR2 YFSETQ. The V end was cut by 2 bases, the J end by 5 bases, with 13 bases between. CDR3 sequence (DNA): TGCGCCAGCAGCTTCTTAGGGAGAGGTACTGAAGCTTTCTTT. Its protein product is CASSFLGRGTEAFF.

This chain joins TRBV9 and TRBJ2-3; possibly TRBD1 or TRBD2 for D (5 bases each). CDR1 is SGDLS, CDR2 YYNGEE, per germline. The ends were cut back, 5 bases at V and 2 bases at J, with 15 bases in the middle. The CDR3 contains 15 residues. The CDR3 nucleotides read TGTGCCAGCAGTATTTCGGGGACCTACACAGATACGCAGTATTTT. Translating gives CASSISGTYTDTQYF.

The gene calls are TRBV29-1 and TRBJ2-7; TRBD1 matches at 9 bases. This CDR3 has 14 residues. The V gene's germline CDR1 is SQVTM and CDR2 ANQGSEA. V lost 6 bases and J lost 3; bases outside the gene matches: 9. CDR3 bases: TGCAGCGTCTCCCCCGGGACAGGGCTCTACGAGCAGTACTTC. Residues: CSVSPGTGLYEQYF.

V is TRBV7-2 and J is TRBJ1-1, with D uncertain. The germline V and J ends were trimmed by 5 bases and 1 base, with 11 bases remaining between them. There are 14 residues in the CDR3. Germline CDR1 SGHTA, CDR2 FQGNSA. CDR3 residues: CASSPQRGNTEAFF. In DNA form, the CDR3 reads TGTGCCAGCAGCCCCCAACGAGGGAACACTGAAGCTTTCTTT.

The chain combines TRBV6-1 with TRBJ1-5; a possible D gene is TRBD1 (6 bases). V was shortened by 3 bases and J by 7 bases, with 13 bases between the two germline ends. The CDR3 runs to 14 residues. The germline gives CDR1 MNHNS, CDR2 SASEGT. In DNA, the CDR3 is TGTGCCAGCAGTGATTGGGGGGCATTGCAGCCCCAGCATTTT. It specifies CASSDWGALQPQHF.

This clone was detected only a few times. J is TRBJ2-3 and V is TRBV6-5, with no clear D. The length of the CDR3 is 13 residues. The V and J ends lost 3 bases and 3 bases respectively, with 7 bases between them. The germline gives CDR1 MNHEY, CDR2 SVGAGI. In DNA form, the CDR3 reads TGTGCCAGCAGTTATGGGCCGACAGATACGCAGTATTTT. As protein: CASSYGPTDTQYF.

Comment on this clone: The junction and the germline gene differ at one end; a read error may be behind it. The same CDR3 also results from other DNA sequences found in this sample. J is TRBJ2-3 and V is TRBV27; D uncertain. CDR1 and CDR2 from the germline V gene are MNHEY and SMNVEV (reference sequence). CDR3 size: 14 residues. The CDR3 loop reads CASSPSLSTDTQYF. The CDR3 DNA reads TGCGCCAGCAGTCCCTCTTTGAGCACAGATACGCAGTATTTT.

V gene TRBV14 combines with J gene TRBJ1-4; no reliable D call. Germline CDR1 reads SGHDN; CDR2 reads FVKESK. The CDR3 spans 14 residues. V was pared by 5 bases and J by 0 bases, with 7 bases between. The CDR3 loop reads CASSFDATNEKLFF. The CDR3 coding sequence is TGTGCCAGCAGCTTCGACGCAACTAATGAAAAACTGTTTTTT.

This clone appeared a few times. V is TRBV10-3 and J is TRBJ2-3, with D possibly being TRBD2 (6 bases). The V gene lost 0 bases and the J gene lost 2 bases, with 18 bases spanning the gap. The CDR3 sequence is 18 residues long. Germline values: CDR1 ENHRY, CDR2 SYGVKD. CDR3 in DNA: TGTGCCATCAGTGAGTCGATGCTAGCGCGGGGACCCACAGATACGCAGTATTTT. Translating gives CAISESMLARGPTDTQYF.

This sequence joins TRBV27 and TRBJ2-5; weak D call: TRBD1 (6 bases). Trimming shortened V by 5 bases and J by 8 bases, and 15 bases separated the two germline ends. Germline CDR1 is MNHEY and CDR2 is SMNVEV (reference sequence). The CDR3 extends over 13 amino acids. In DNA form, the CDR3 reads TGTGCCAGCAGTGGGGGCCCGAGCGGAACCCAGTACTTC. The encoded protein is CASSGGPSGTQYF.

This clone is a singleton in its sample. The CDR3 DNA reads TGTGCCACCACCAGGCTTGCCTACGAGCAGTACTTC. It yields the protein CATTRLAYEQYF. The chain couples TRBV7-3 to TRBJ2-7, with no clear D. V shed 10 bases and J shed 2 bases, with 12 bases lying between them. CDR1 SGHTA and CDR2 FQGTGA come from the germline V gene. This CDR3 contains 12 residues.

The chain couples TRBV11-2 to TRBJ1-2; D is undetermined. This CDR3 has 14 amino acids. Trimming removed 7 bases from V and 1 base from J, with 13 bases in between. Germline loops: CDR1 SGHAT, CDR2 FQNNGV. The CDR3 DNA sequence: TGTGCCAGCACCAAAGATATCAATAACTATGGCTACACCTTC. Its translation: CASTKDINNYGYTF.

This clone appeared once. This chain connects TRBV2 to TRBJ2-3; 10 nucleotides align to TRBD2. Germline V gene data show CDR1 as SNHLY and CDR2 as FYNNEI. The V and J ends lost 8 bases and 0 bases, in that order; junction bases with no gene match: 8. The CDR3 totals 16 residues. The CDR3 protein is CASCRLAGRSTDTQYF. The CDR3, as DNA: TGTGCCAGCTGCCGACTAGCGGGCCGTAGCACAGATACGCAGTATTTT.

V and J are TRBV30 and TRBJ1-5; a possible D gene is TRBD1 (6 bases). V gave up 3 bases and J gave up 11 bases, with 17 bases separating them. CDR1 is GTSNPN, CDR2 SVGIG, per germline (reference sequence). This CDR3 has 13 residues. DNA of the CDR3: TGTGCCTGGAGCGGGGGGCGCGTGGAGGCCCAGCATTTT. It encodes CAWSGGRVEAQHF.

The chain joins TRBV7-9 to TRBJ2-3; 8 positions agree with TRBD2. V gave up 1 base and J gave up 3 bases; unmatched junction bases: 0. There are 14 residues in the CDR3. CDR1 is SEHNR and CDR2 is FQNEAQ in the germline V gene (reference sequence). DNA of the CDR3: TGTGCCAGCAGCTTAGAGCGGGGGACAGATACGCAGTATTTT. Its protein product is CASSLERGTDTQYF.

V gene TRBV7-9 combines with J gene TRBJ2-6; D gene uncertain. The CDR3 covers 15 residues. Germline V gene data show CDR1 as SEHNR and CDR2 as FQNEAQ (reference sequence). Trimming removed 3 bases from V and 0 bases from J, with 6 bases in between. The CDR3, as DNA: TGTGCCAGCAGCTTGAGGTCCTCTGGGGCCAACGTCCTGACTTTC. Translating gives CASSLRSSGANVLTF.

The V and J genes are TRBV29-1 and TRBJ2-3, with D maybe TRBD2 (5 bases). V dropped 5 bases and J dropped 1 base, with 10 bases sitting between them. From germline, CDR1 is SQVTM and CDR2 ANQGSEA. The length of the CDR3 is 13 residues. In DNA, the CDR3 is TGCAGCGTTCTAGGACTGCGCACAGATACGCAGTATTTT. Translating gives CSVLGLRTDTQYF.

In this sample, this clone turned up a few times. J is TRBJ2-5 and V is TRBV5-6; tentatively, D is TRBD1 (6 bases). The germline V and J ends were trimmed by 4 bases and 2 bases, with 15 bases remaining between them. Looked up from germline, CDR1 is SGHDT and CDR2 is YYEEEE. This CDR3 is 15 amino acids long. CDR3 nucleotides: TGTGCCAGCAGCCCAACACAGGGTAGGCAAGAGACCCAGTACTTC. This sequence encodes CASSPTQGRQETQYF.

V usage is TRBV2 and J usage is TRBJ2-2; D uncertain. V was cut by 2 bases and J by 2 bases, with 9 bases left in between. The V gene's germline CDR1 is SNHLY and CDR2 FYNNEI. This CDR3 has 15 amino acids. Here the CDR3 DNA reads TGTGCCAGCAGTGAAAAAGGGCAAAACACCGGGGAGCTGTTTTTT. Protein product: CASSEKGQNTGELFF.

This chain connects TRBV6-6 to TRBJ1-2; D is undetermined. The CDR3 extends over 13 amino acids. Trimming stripped 6 bases from V and 2 bases from J, with 10 bases between. From germline, CDR1 is MNHNY and CDR2 SVGAGI (reference sequence). The DNA for the CDR3 is TGTGCCAGCAGCCTCGGATTGAACTATGGCTACACCTTC. Residues: CASSLGLNYGYTF.

The chain has TRBV4-1 and TRBJ2-3; D not certain. Germline V gene sequence: CDR1 MGHRA, CDR2 YSYEKL. Trimming cost V 0 bases and J 4 bases, with 14 bases left between them. The CDR3 has 16 residues. Here the CDR3 DNA reads TGCGCCAGCAGCCAAGACACCGCGAGGCCCCCAGATACGCAGTATTTT. As protein: CASSQDTARPPDTQYF.

This clone has more than one count but fewer than ten. J is TRBJ2-1 and V is TRBV5-4; no clear D. The CDR3 runs 15 residues. Between the trimmed V and J ends, which lost 1 base and 5 bases, there was a span of 13 bases. Per the germline V gene, CDR1 is SGHNT and CDR2 is YYREEE (reference sequence). The CDR3 DNA is TGTGCCAGCAGCTTGCAACCCAGGCCCGACAATGAGCAGTTCTTC. The encoded protein is CASSLQPRPDNEQFF.

The CDR3 sequence: CASKGDDEKLFF. Written as DNA, the CDR3 is TGTGCCAGCAAGGGGGATGATGAAAAACTGTTTTTT. The V and J genes are TRBV2 and TRBJ1-4; a possible D gene is TRBD1 (6 bases). CDR1 and CDR2 (germline): SNHLY, FYNNEI. This CDR3 is 12 amino acids long. V lost 7 bases and J lost 6, with 9 bases in between.